This T cell receptor (beta chain) originates from a study of OX40 agonist ivuxolimab in advanced cancers. In the study overall: Three individuals attained partial responses, comprising one hepatocellular carcinoma case and two cutaneous melanoma cases.

Turning to this clone: Its antigen is unknown.

Here immunoSEQ multiplex PCR was the method, and the copy in TCRdb shows in-frame clones only, minus some. The sample lists fewer than 70,000 clones; 65% to 90% were seen once. Germline CDR1 and CDR2: SGHTA and FQGNSA. The CDR3 runs to 16 residues. V shed 5 bases and J shed 7 bases, with 20 bases lying between them. Study-level points and caveats: The mean number of expanded clones was higher in CD8+ T cells than in CD4+. There was clonal expansion of CD4+ and CD8+ blood T cells by week 6 at 0.1 to 3.0 mg/kg.

The study sampled blood at baseline, cycle 4 day 1, and cycle 7 day 1. The chain couples TRBV7-2 to TRBJ1-4; D is unclear. This TCR was sampled from an adult with an advanced solid tumor such as melanoma, head and neck, liver or kidney cancer. The specimen was CD4+ or CD8+ T cells sorted from blood, collected in a trial of the OX40 agonist ivuxolimab. The CDR3: CASSTPKTPETEKLFF. The CDR3 region has the DNA TGTGCCAGCAGCACACCCAAAACGCCAGAGACTGAAAAACTGTTTTTT.